This note documents a single TCR beta chain sequence. These data belong to a study of CD8 T cells in Susac syndrome. CDR1 and CDR2 (germline): SGHRS, YFSETQ. The CDR3 consists of 16 residues. The V gene end was trimmed by 5 bases and the J gene end by 5 bases; junction bases not matched to a gene: 13. Random hexamers were used to reverse transcribe the RNA input (about 0.5 to 1 ug). TCRdb re-analysed the immunoSEQ multiplex PCR reads in MiXCR, keeping a single row per CDR3 protein. Here the sample spans about 440,000 distinct CDR3 sequences, more than 70% being singletons. The sample comprised CD8+ T cells from PBMCs. V usage is TRBV5-1 and J usage is TRBJ2-5, with TRBD2 matching 9 bases. This TCR was recovered from a human donor with multiple sclerosis. The CDR3 bases are TGCGCCAGCAGGTCTGGCGGGGGGGGGATCGGCGAGACCCAGTACTTC. Protein: CASRSGGGGIGETQYF.